This is a list of T cell receptor beta chains from one sample in a study of cytomegalovirus exposure and HLA in healthy donors. Assay used: immunoSEQ multiplex PCR; TCRdb lists only in-frame clones, some missing. The sample has 100,000 to 150,000 clones; under 90% are singletons. The specimen was PBMCs. Source of these receptors: a middle-aged woman in good health and CMV-seropositive. Each CDR3 is given with its conserved first and last residue. A D gene is named only where the DNA matches it firmly. Size tells how often a clone was seen (once, few, many) or the class of an expanded clone, and some rows leave it out.

CDR3 DNA: TGTGCCAGCAGCCCCCGGGACAGGGAGATTATGGGGAACACTGAAGCTTTCTTT
CDR3 protein: CASSPRDREIMGNTEAFF
D gene: TRBD1
J gene: TRBJ1-1
V gene: TRBV4-2
clone size: -

CDR3 DNA: TGTGCCAGCAGTTCGGGGACTAGCAGCACAGATACGCAGTATTTT
CDR3 protein: CASSSGTSSTDTQYF
D gene: TRBD2
J gene: TRBJ2-3
V gene: TRBV6-5
clone size: -

CDR3 DNA: TGTGCCACAACTAGCGGGTCCCGAAAAGAAGATAGGGCGTACTTC
CDR3 protein: CATTSGSRKEDRAYF
D gene: TRBD2
J gene: TRBJ2-7
V gene: TRBV30
clone size: -

CDR3 DNA: TGTGCCAGCAGCCACGGGGACAGGAGCTATGGCTACACCTTC
CDR3 protein: CASSHGDRSYGYTF
D gene: TRBD1
J gene: TRBJ1-2
V gene: TRBV7-9
clone size: -

CDR3 DNA: TGTGCCAGCAGTTTCTATCCTGCGGGAGCGGCCTACAATGAGCAGTTCTTC
CDR3 protein: CASSFYPAGAAYNEQFF
D gene: TRBD2
J gene: TRBJ2-1
V gene: TRBV27
clone size: once

CDR3 DNA: TGCGCCAGCAGCTTGGTGGCGGGCTCTGGGGAGCTGTTTTTT
CDR3 protein: CASSLVAGSGELFF
D gene: -
J gene: TRBJ2-2
V gene: TRBV5-1
clone size: few

CDR3 DNA: TGTGCCAGCAGCGCGGACAGCCGCAATCAGCCCCAGCATTTT
CDR3 protein: CASSADSRNQPQHF
D gene: -
J gene: TRBJ1-5
V gene: TRBV9
clone size: -

CDR3 DNA: TGTGCCAGCAGCTTAACGATCCCCGCCGGTGAGCAGTTCTTC
CDR3 protein: CASSLTIPAGEQFF
D gene: -
J gene: TRBJ2-1
V gene: TRBV7-3
clone size: -

CDR3 DNA: TGTGCCTGGAATCTGGGGGGAACTGAAGCTTTCTTT
CDR3 protein: CAWNLGGTEAFF
D gene: -
J gene: TRBJ1-1
V gene: TRBV30
clone size: -

CDR3 DNA: TGTGCCAGCAGCAAGGGGGCCGTCACAGATACGCAGTATTTT
CDR3 protein: CASSKGAVTDTQYF
D gene: TRBD1
J gene: TRBJ2-3
V gene: TRBV11-3
clone size: -

CDR3 DNA: TGTGCCAGCAGCCCTAGCGGAACGATGACCCAGTACTTC
CDR3 protein: CASSPSGTMTQYF
D gene: TRBD2
J gene: TRBJ2-5
V gene: TRBV11-2
clone size: -

CDR3 DNA: TGTGCCAGCACAATCTTAGCGGGAGGTACTAACACCGGGGAGCTGTTTTTT
CDR3 protein: CASTILAGGTNTGELFF
D gene: TRBD2
J gene: TRBJ2-2
V gene: TRBV27
clone size: once

CDR3 DNA: TGTGCCAGCTCTTTAAGGACTAGCGGACAAGAGACCCAGTACTTC
CDR3 protein: CASSLRTSGQETQYF
D gene: TRBD2
J gene: TRBJ2-5
V gene: TRBV18
clone size: -

CDR3 DNA: TGTGCCAGCAGCCACGAGGGCGTAAGCTCCTACGAGCAGTACTTC
CDR3 protein: CASSHEGVSSYEQYF
D gene: -
J gene: TRBJ2-7
V gene: TRBV9
clone size: -

CDR3 DNA: TGTGCCAGCAGTGACGGACTAGCCCGCACAGATACGCAGTATTTT
CDR3 protein: CASSDGLARTDTQYF
D gene: TRBD2
J gene: TRBJ2-3
V gene: TRBV6-4
clone size: -

CDR3 DNA: TGTGCCAGCAGCACGGGACTAGCGGCCTCCTACAATGAGCAGTTCTTC
CDR3 protein: CASSTGLAASYNEQFF
D gene: TRBD2
J gene: TRBJ2-1
V gene: TRBV13
clone size: -

CDR3 DNA: TGCGCCAGCAGCTTGGGTTTCGTTAACACCGGGGAGCTGTTTTTT
CDR3 protein: CASSLGFVNTGELFF
D gene: -
J gene: TRBJ2-2
V gene: TRBV5-1
clone size: -

CDR3 DNA: TGTGCCAGCAGCCCCGTTGCGGGAGCCTACGAGCAGTACTTC
CDR3 protein: CASSPVAGAYEQYF
D gene: TRBD2
J gene: TRBJ2-7
V gene: TRBV11-2
clone size: -

CDR3 DNA: TGTGCCAGCGGCGGTTTGGCTAGCGGAGTCCGCGAGCAGTACTTC
CDR3 protein: CASGGLASGVREQYF
D gene: TRBD2
J gene: TRBJ2-7
V gene: TRBV28
clone size: -

CDR3 DNA: TGTGCCACAACGAACACCGGGGAGCTGTTTTTT
CDR3 protein: CATTNTGELFF
D gene: -
J gene: TRBJ2-2
V gene: TRBV28
clone size: -

CDR3 DNA: TGCGCCAGCAGACCTCGCGGGACAGATACGCAGTATTTT
CDR3 protein: CASRPRGTDTQYF
D gene: -
J gene: TRBJ2-3
V gene: TRBV5-1
clone size: -

CDR3 DNA: TGTGCCAGCAGCTTCACAGGGATAGGGGCTGGAAACACCATATATTTT
CDR3 protein: CASSFTGIGAGNTIYF
D gene: -
J gene: TRBJ1-3
V gene: TRBV5-4
clone size: -

CDR3 DNA: TGCGCCAGCAGCTTGCGAGAGAACTATGGCTACACCTTC
CDR3 protein: CASSLRENYGYTF
D gene: -
J gene: TRBJ1-2
V gene: TRBV5-1
clone size: -

CDR3 DNA: TGTGCCAGCAAGGAGGTCGGCGACTTCTACGAGCAGTACTTC
CDR3 protein: CASKEVGDFYEQYF
D gene: -
J gene: TRBJ2-7
V gene: TRBV6-5
clone size: -

CDR3 DNA: TGTGCCAGCAGCTCGCGACTAGCGGGAGTGGTAGATACGCAGTATTTT
CDR3 protein: CASSSRLAGVVDTQYF
D gene: TRBD2
J gene: TRBJ2-3
V gene: TRBV7-9
clone size: -

CDR3 DNA: TGCGCCAGCAGCCAAGATAAGGGGACAGGGGTTGAGCAGTTCTTC
CDR3 protein: CASSQDKGTGVEQFF
D gene: TRBD1
J gene: TRBJ2-1
V gene: TRBV4-3
clone size: once

CDR3 DNA: TGTGCCTGGAGTGTTGGGCGGACAGCTGGGAGCAATCAGCCCCAGCATTTT
CDR3 protein: CAWSVGRTAGSNQPQHF
D gene: -
J gene: TRBJ1-5
V gene: TRBV30
clone size: -

CDR3 DNA: TGTGCCAGCAGTTACCGGACTAGCGGGAGTCCATACGAGCAGTACTTC
CDR3 protein: CASSYRTSGSPYEQYF
D gene: TRBD2
J gene: TRBJ2-7
V gene: TRBV6-5
clone size: -

CDR3 DNA: TGTGCCAGCAGCCAACTCCCTAGCACAGATACGCAGTATTTT
CDR3 protein: CASSQLPSTDTQYF
D gene: -
J gene: TRBJ2-3
V gene: TRBV14
clone size: once